The rows below give T cell receptor beta chains drawn from one sample of a study of post-analysis software for immune sequencing data. TCRdb used MiXCR to reprocess the PCR reads, holding one entry per CDR3 protein. The sample consists of approximately 400,000 distinct CDR3 sequences, 30% to 45% of them appearing once. The sequenced material came from blood. The receptor set was obtained from a girl between 5 and 17 years old with multiple sclerosis. Each CDR3 is given with its conserved first and last residue.

v_gene	len	j_gene	CDR3aa
TRBV5-1	16	TRBJ2-5	CASSLDLRRLQETQYF
TRBV6-1	13	TRBJ2-3	CASSDQGLDTQYF
TRBV7-2	17	TRBJ1-4	CASSLSLFDVSGEKLFF
TRBV6-1	16	TRBJ2-1	CASSETGGPFYNEQFF
TRBV11-2	14	TRBJ1-5	CASSLEAENQPQHF
TRBV5-1	15	TRBJ2-7	CASSLRSRYSYEQYF
TRBV7-2	13	TRBJ1-5	CAVRGGYNQPQHF
TRBV28	11	TRBJ1-1	CASSGLGEAFF
TRBV12-3/TRBV12-4	15	TRBJ1-5	CASSGQVGGHQPQHF
TRBV6-5	13	TRBJ1-1	CASRDVRNTEAFF
TRBV14	17	TRBJ2-1	CASSPWTGRRMYNEQFF
TRBV6-6	13	.	CAGSRGSGDEQYF
TRBV20-1	11	TRBJ1-2	CSVPSSGGYTF
TRBV20-1	14	TRBJ1-5	CSARDTQGGQPQHF
TRBV9	19	TRBJ2-2	CASSVAPVRGLDRRGELFF
TRBV10-3	15	TRBJ1-2	CAISGEDSPNYGYTF
TRBV3-1	15	TRBJ2-7	CASSHTDRFSYEQYF
TRBV6-1	18	TRBJ2-3	CASTLLPTGAISTDTQYF
TRBV3-1	15	TRBJ2-5	CASSQATGGQETQYF
TRBV18	16	TRBJ2-3	CASSPVTGLNTDTQYF
TRBV5-5	18	TRBJ2-2	CASSLHLAGTQNTGELFF
TRBV7-9	12	TRBJ2-6	CASDSGANVLTF
TRBV6-6	16	TRBJ2-7	CASSNPGTSGTYEQYF
TRBV29-1	11	TRBJ1-1	CSSGGDTEAFF
TRBV4-2	17	TRBJ2-1	CASSQEWTGGSYNEQFF
TRBV6-5	13	.	CASSSVDLSEQYF
TRBV6-5	15	TRBJ1-1	CACTLDRGLSREAFF
TRBV6-2/TRBV6-3	17	TRBJ2-7	CASSYAPLAGRSYEQYF
TRBV29-1	13	TRBJ1-2	CSVEADSDYGYTF
TRBV6-6	12	TRBJ2-1	CTGKAGGDEQFF
TRBV7-2	14	TRBJ2-5	CASSFLGWGETQYF
TRBV20-1	11	TRBJ2-3	CSARLGDTQYF
TRBV6-5	11	TRBJ2-3	CASSYFDTQYF
TRBV7-3	14	TRBJ2-1	CASKPTIGGDEQFF
TRBV4-2	17	TRBJ2-2	CASSPQATGDWSRELFF
TRBV4-3	15	TRBJ2-7	CASSQDRGQPYEQYF
TRBV3-1	17	TRBJ2-3	CASSHPGTGEGFNTQYF
TRBV4-3	15	TRBJ2-6	CASSQPGSGANVLTF
TRBV5-1	14	TRBJ2-1	CASSFQDLIHEQFF
TRBV11-2	17	TRBJ2-4	CASSLDRGVVAKNIQYF
TRBV6-1	18	TRBJ1-1	CASSRPGGRPSLNTEAFF
TRBV12-3/TRBV12-4	14	TRBJ1-4	CASSGQSTNEKLFF
TRBV2	15	TRBJ1-1	CASRMTQGMNTEAFF
TRBV18	16	TRBJ2-1	CASSPPNQGGGNEQFF
TRBV6-1	12	TRBJ2-7	CASGEGTYEQYF
TRBV7-2	16	TRBJ1-5	CASSLAGTGVNQPQHF
TRBV10-2	13	TRBJ2-3	CASSEAYTDTQYF